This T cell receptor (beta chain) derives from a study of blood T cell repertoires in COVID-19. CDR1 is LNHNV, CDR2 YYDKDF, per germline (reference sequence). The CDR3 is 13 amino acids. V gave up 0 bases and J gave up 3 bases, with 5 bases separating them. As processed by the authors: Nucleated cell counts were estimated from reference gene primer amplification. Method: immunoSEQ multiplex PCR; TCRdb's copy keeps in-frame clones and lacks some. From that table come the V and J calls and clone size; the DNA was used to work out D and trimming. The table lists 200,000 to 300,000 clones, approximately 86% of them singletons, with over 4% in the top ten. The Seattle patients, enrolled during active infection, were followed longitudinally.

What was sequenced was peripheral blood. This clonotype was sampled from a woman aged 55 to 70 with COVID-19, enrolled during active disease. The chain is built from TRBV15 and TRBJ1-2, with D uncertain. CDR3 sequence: CATSREYDYGYTF. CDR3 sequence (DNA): TGTGCCACCAGCAGAGAGTATGACTATGGCTACACCTTC. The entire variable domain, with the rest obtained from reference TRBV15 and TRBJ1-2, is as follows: DAMVIQNPRYQVTQFGKPVTLSCSQTLNHNVMYWYQQKSSQAPKLLFHYYDKDFNNEADTPDNFQSRRPNTSFCFLDIRSPGLGDTAMYLCATSREYDYGYTFGSGTRLTVV.